This note documents a single T cell receptor beta chain sequence. Mismatch with germline at one junction end may stem from a read error. This entry belongs to a study of blood T cell repertoires in COVID-19. This CDR3 has 14 residues. Germline V gene lookup returns CDR1 SGHNT and CDR2 YENEEA. Generated by immunoSEQ multiplex PCR, the TCRdb table keeps only in-frame clones and is missing some. The sample lists 140,000 to 150,000 clones; over 70% were seen once. The receptor was derived from a man over 45 who had recovered from COVID-19. V usage is TRBV11-3 and J usage is TRBJ1-1; D may be TRBD1 (5 bases). Sequencing was performed on peripheral blood. CDR3 bases: TGTTCCAGCATCTTACCAGGGATTAACACTGAAGCTTTCTTT. Translation: CSSILPGINTEAFF. The full variable domain, its missing parts supplied by reference TRBV11-3 and TRBJ1-1, is EAGVVQSPRYKIIEKKQPVAFWCNPISGHNTLYWYLQNLGQGPELLIRYENEEAVDDSQLPKDRFSAERLKGVDSTLKIQPAELGDSAVYLCSSILPGINTEAFFGQGTRLTVV.